These 19 T cell receptor beta chains were all obtained from the same sample, sequenced in a study of T cell repertoires in cytomegalovirus infection (dated by TCRdb to between 2017 and 2020). The sample's treatment or condition, from its label and the paper: in vitro stimulation with specific CMV peptide epitopes to enrich CMV-specific T cells. Their specific antigens are unknown. TCRdb records Illumina HiSeq 1500 as the sequencer. TCRdb reanalyzed the raw reads on its own, using fastp at Q25 for trimming and MiXCR for clone calling, and kept in-frame beta chains. When rows share a CDR3 protein, they turn into one entry using the most common DNA and genes. This sample has 26,000 or so distinct CDR3 sequences in its table, and about 19% of those were observed once. About 82% of the sample is in the top ten clones. The sample here was CD8+ T cells from cultured PBMCs, taken from culture after CMV antigen stimulation. These TCRs come from a human donor in good health (CMV status not recorded). Some clones in this sample may be carry-over from other donors' samples.

The V gene is TRBV18, the J gene TRBJ1-2; D remains ambiguous. This CDR3 has 13 residues. V was clipped by 0 bases and J by 10 bases, with 12 bases between them. The germline gives CDR1 KGHSH, CDR2 LQKENI. CDR3 protein: CASSPPSAGPYTF. The CDR3 DNA reads as TGTGCCAGCTCACCACCGTCAGCTGGACCCTACACCTTC.

A word on this clonotype: A much larger clone lies a single base off, so this may be a read error. The genes are TRBV28 and TRBJ1-5; TRBD1 matches at 8 bases. The CDR3 has 20 amino acids. Germline V gene lookup returns CDR1 MDHEN and CDR2 SYDVKM. For the CDR3, the DNA is TGTGACAGCAGTCCCGGGTGGAGCGACAGGGGAGTCTTTGGCAATCAGCCCCAGCATTTT. Translation: CDSSPGWSDRGVFGNQPQHF.

V is TRBV6-2 or TRBV6-3 and J is TRBJ2-4; possibly TRBD1 or TRBD2 for D (7 bases each). This CDR3 has 17 amino acids. Trimming pared 4 bases from V and 1 base from J, leaving 17 bases between. Germline V CDR1 and CDR2: MNHEY, SVGEGT. The CDR3 here is CASSSNRGGGAKNIQYF. The DNA for the CDR3 is TGTGCCAGCAGTTCGAACAGGGGCGGGGGTGCCAAAAACATTCAGTACTTC.

This clonotype appeared a few times. The gene calls are TRBV7-2 and TRBJ2-3; 7 nucleotides match TRBD2. The CDR3 is 15 amino acids. V lost 8 bases to trimming and J lost 0 bases; unmatched junction nucleotides: 8. Germline loops: CDR1 SGHTA, CDR2 FQGNSA. CDR3 residues: CASSPDGGSTDTQYF. In nucleotides, the CDR3 is TGTGCCAGCTCCCCCGACGGGGGGAGCACAGATACGCAGTATTTT.

This clonotype has more than one count but fewer than ten. The chain has TRBV14 and TRBJ2-1; the match to TRBD2 covers 12 bases. CDR3 length: 19 residues. CDR1 is SGHDN and CDR2 is FVKESK in the germline V gene. V lost 4 bases, J lost 3 bases, and 13 bases stayed unmatched. The CDR3 spells CASSPKMGLAGANYNEQFF. As DNA, the CDR3 is TGTGCCAGCAGCCCTAAGATGGGACTAGCGGGCGCAAACTACAATGAGCAGTTCTTC.

This clonotype was counted at least ten times. This chain links TRBV20-1 with TRBJ1-1, with D unresolved. Germline CDR1 and CDR2: DFQATT and SNEGSKA (reference sequence). This CDR3 region has 11 residues. Trimming removed 0 bases from V and 7 bases from J, with 6 bases in between. CDR3 region: CSARDLNEAFF. The CDR3 nucleotides read TGCAGTGCTAGAGATCTGAATGAAGCTTTCTTT.

The chain employs TRBV7-2 and TRBJ1-6; TRBD1 is a possible D gene (6 bases). Trimming pared 4 bases from V and 7 bases from J, leaving 17 bases between. CDR3 size: 16 residues. CDR1 and CDR2 (germline): SGHTA, FQGNSA. CDR3 protein: CASSSERGDLNSPLHF. DNA of the CDR3: TGTGCCAGCAGCTCCGAAAGGGGGGACCTAAATTCACCCCTCCACTTT.

This clonotype was picked up many times. The CDR3 is CASSLGPSGNTIYF. The CDR3 DNA sequence: TGTGCCAGCAGTTTAGGGCCCTCTGGAAACACCATATATTTT. The chain uses TRBV27 and TRBJ1-3; D not resolved. The CDR3 totals 14 residues. Trimming shortened V by 2 bases and J by 0 bases, and 5 bases separated the two germline ends. CDR1 MNHEY and CDR2 SMNVEV come from the germline V gene (reference sequence).

The gene calls are TRBV6-2 or TRBV6-3 and TRBJ2-2; D might be TRBD1 (5 bases). The germline gives CDR1 MNHEY, CDR2 SVGEGT. V shed 0 bases and J shed 0 bases, with 11 bases lying between them. This CDR3 has 17 amino acids. CDR3 nucleotide sequence: TGTGCCAGCAGTTACTCAGGGGCGGAGCCGAACACCGGGGAGCTGTTTTTT. Amino acid sequence: CASSYSGAEPNTGELFF.

The chain couples TRBV4-3 to TRBJ2-1; the D gene is possibly TRBD1 (6 bases). V lost 6 bases and J lost 2, with 20 bases in between. The CDR3 runs 17 residues. Germline CDR1 reads LGHNA; CDR2 reads YSLEER. The CDR3 loop is CASSPSRDTGTYNEQFF. CDR3 DNA: TGCGCCAGCAGTCCTTCCAGGGACACCGGGACCTACAATGAGCAGTTCTTC.

This sequence joins TRBV27 and TRBJ2-7; 11 positions agree with TRBD2. The CDR3 loop spans 15 amino acids. From germline, CDR1 is MNHEY and CDR2 SMNVEV (reference sequence). V lost 6 bases to trimming and J lost 4 bases; unmatched junction nucleotides: 8. Written as DNA, the CDR3 is TGTGCCAGCAGGGCCGCTAGCGGGGGGAGTTACGAGCAGTACTTC. Its protein product is CASRAASGGSYEQYF.

V and J are TRBV19 and TRBJ2-2; no firm D call. Germline loops: CDR1 LNHDA, CDR2 SQIVND (reference sequence). Trimming cost V 5 bases and J 7 bases, with 20 bases left between them. The CDR3 consists of 16 residues. The CDR3 sequence: CASSPPPMVKVGELFF. The CDR3 nucleotides are TGTGCCAGTAGTCCCCCGCCCATGGTCAAGGTCGGGGAGCTGTTTTTT.

The CDR3 here is CASSLLGGTLNTEAFF. CDR3 coding DNA: TGTGCCAGCAGTTTATTGGGGGGGACTTTGAACACTGAAGCTTTCTTT. The V and J genes are TRBV28 and TRBJ1-1, with a tentative D call TRBD1 (5 bases). V was shortened by 1 base and J by 0 bases, with 12 bases between the two germline ends. The CDR3 sequence is 16 residues long. The germline V gene encodes CDR1 MDHEN and CDR2 SYDVKM.

This clonotype has at least ten counts. V is TRBV6-5 and J is TRBJ2-3; 10 bases are shared with TRBD1. The CDR3 length is 15 residues. J gave up 11 bases and V 4 bases, and 12 bases lay outside the gene matches. Germline CDR1 reads MNHEY; CDR2 reads SVGAGI. The CDR3 coding sequence is TGTGCCAGCAGTTCAGGGACAGGGGTTCGAAGTATGCAGTATTTT. Protein: CASSSGTGVRSMQYF.

This clonotype came up many times. The chain combines TRBV11-3 with TRBJ2-7; maybe TRBD2 (6 bases). The CDR3 sequence is 13 residues long. V was trimmed by 5 bases and J by 2 bases, leaving 10 bases between them. The germline V gene has CDR1 SGHNT and CDR2 YENEEA. CDR3 in amino acids: CASSPGSTYEQYF. CDR3 DNA: TGTGCCAGCAGCCCCGGGAGCACCTACGAGCAGTACTTC.

Only a few counts were recorded for this clonotype. This chain uses TRBV27 with TRBJ2-7; 9 bases map to TRBD2. CDR3 length: 14 residues. Per germline, CDR1 MNHEY and CDR2 SMNVEV (reference sequence). Unmatched junction bases numbered 2, after V lost 2 bases and J lost 3 bases. The CDR3 DNA follows: TGTGCCAGCAGTTTAAGCGGGAGGCACTACGAGCAGTACTTC. It specifies CASSLSGRHYEQYF.

The chain links TRBV24-1 to TRBJ2-7, with a weak D call TRBD1 (5 bases). This CDR3 contains 13 residues. Trimming pared 2 bases from V and 4 bases from J, leaving 8 bases between. CDR1 is KGHDR and CDR2 is SFDVKD in the germline V gene. CDR3 loop: CATSDSTAYEQYF. The CDR3 DNA reads TGTGCCACCAGTGATTCGACAGCTTACGAGCAGTACTTC.

The gene calls are TRBV11-1 and TRBJ1-1, with no clear D. The V end was cut by 1 base, the J end by 1 base, with 7 bases between. The CDR3 extends over 14 amino acids. Germline CDR1 and CDR2: SGHAT and FQDESV (reference sequence). In DNA, the CDR3 is TGTGCCAGCAGCTTAGGGGGTCCGAACACTGAAGCTTTCTTT. Translating gives CASSLGGPNTEAFF.

This clonotype was picked up a small number of times. V and J are TRBV29-1 and TRBJ1-2, with unresolved D. Trimming took 4 bases from V and 8 from J, leaving 11 bases between them. CDR1 is SQVTM, CDR2 ANQGSEA, per germline. The CDR3 consists of 11 residues. CDR3 protein: CSVADSEGYTF. The CDR3 nucleotides are TGCAGCGTTGCAGATTCGGAGGGCTACACCTTC.